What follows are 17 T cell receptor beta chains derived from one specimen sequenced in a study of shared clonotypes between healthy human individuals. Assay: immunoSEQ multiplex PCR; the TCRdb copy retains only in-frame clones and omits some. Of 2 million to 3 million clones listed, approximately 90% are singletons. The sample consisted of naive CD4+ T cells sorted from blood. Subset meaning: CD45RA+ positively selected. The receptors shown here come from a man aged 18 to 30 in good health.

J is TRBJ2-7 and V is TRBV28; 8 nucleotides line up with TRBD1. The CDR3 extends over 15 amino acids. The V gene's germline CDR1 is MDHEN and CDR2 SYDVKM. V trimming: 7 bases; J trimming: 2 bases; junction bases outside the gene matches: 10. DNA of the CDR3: TGTGCCAGCACCCAGGGGGCTTTTTACGCCTACGAGCAGTACTTC. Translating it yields CASTQGAFYAYEQYF.

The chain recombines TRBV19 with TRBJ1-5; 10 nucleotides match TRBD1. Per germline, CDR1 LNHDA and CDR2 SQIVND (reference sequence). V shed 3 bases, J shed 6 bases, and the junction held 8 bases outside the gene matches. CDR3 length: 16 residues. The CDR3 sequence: CASSINFGTGVQPQHF. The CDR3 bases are TGTGCCAGTAGTATTAATTTCGGGACAGGGGTTCAGCCCCAGCATTTT.

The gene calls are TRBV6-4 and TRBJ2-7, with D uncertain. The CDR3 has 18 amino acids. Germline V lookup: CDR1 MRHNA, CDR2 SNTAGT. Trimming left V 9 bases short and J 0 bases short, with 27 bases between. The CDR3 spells CARLVIILFPQTSYEQYF. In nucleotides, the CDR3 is TGTGCCAGGCTCGTCATCATTCTATTCCCACAGACCTCCTACGAGCAGTACTTC.

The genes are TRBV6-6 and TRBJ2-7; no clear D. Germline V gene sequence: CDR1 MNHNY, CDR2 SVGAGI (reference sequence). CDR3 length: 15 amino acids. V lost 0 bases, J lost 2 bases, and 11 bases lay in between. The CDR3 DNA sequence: TGTGCCAGCAGTTACTCGACACAGCGAACCTACGAGCAGTACTTC. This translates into CASSYSTQRTYEQYF.

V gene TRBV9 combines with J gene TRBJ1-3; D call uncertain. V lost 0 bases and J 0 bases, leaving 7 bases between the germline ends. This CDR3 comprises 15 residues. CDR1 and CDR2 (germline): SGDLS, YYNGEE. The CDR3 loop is CASSVEDRSGNTIYF. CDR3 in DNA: TGTGCCAGCAGCGTAGAAGACCGCTCTGGAAACACCATATATTTT.

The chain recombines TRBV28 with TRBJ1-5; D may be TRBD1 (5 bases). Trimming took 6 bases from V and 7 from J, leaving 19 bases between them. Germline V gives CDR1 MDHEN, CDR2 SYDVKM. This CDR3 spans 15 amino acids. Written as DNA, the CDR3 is TGTGCCAGCAGGCCCCCGCCAGGGCGAGACCAGCCCCAGCATTTT. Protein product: CASRPPPGRDQPQHF.

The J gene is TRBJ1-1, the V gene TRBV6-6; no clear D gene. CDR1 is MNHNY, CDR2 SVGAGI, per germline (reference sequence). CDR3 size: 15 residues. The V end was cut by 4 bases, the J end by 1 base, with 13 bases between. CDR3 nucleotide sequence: TGTGCCAGCAGTTCTCTTACTTTTCAGAACACTGAAGCTTTCTTT. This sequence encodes CASSSLTFQNTEAFF.

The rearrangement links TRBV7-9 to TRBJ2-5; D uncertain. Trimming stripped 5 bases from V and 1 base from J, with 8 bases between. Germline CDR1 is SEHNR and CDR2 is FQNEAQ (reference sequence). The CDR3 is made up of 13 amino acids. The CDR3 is CASSTGPQETQYF. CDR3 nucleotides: TGTGCCAGCAGCACTGGGCCCCAAGAGACCCAGTACTTC.

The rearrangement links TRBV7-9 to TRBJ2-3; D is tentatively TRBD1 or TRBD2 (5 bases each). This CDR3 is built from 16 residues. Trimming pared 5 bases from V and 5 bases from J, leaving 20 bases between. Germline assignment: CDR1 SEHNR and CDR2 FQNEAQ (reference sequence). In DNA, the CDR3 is TGTGCCAGCAGCCTCGGCACGGGGCAGGTTGGAGATACGCAGTATTTT. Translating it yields CASSLGTGQVGDTQYF.

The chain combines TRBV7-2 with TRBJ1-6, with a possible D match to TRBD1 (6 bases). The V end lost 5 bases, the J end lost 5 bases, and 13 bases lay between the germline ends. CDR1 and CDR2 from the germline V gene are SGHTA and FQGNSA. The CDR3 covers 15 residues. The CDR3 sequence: CASSPGTPNNSPLHF. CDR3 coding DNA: TGTGCCAGCAGCCCTGGGACACCTAATAATTCACCCCTCCACTTT.

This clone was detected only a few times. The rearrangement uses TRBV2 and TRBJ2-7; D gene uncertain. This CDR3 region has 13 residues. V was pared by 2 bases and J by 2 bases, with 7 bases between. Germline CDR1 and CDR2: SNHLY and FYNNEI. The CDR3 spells CASSEYWTYEQYF. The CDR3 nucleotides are TGTGCCAGCAGTGAATACTGGACCTACGAGCAGTACTTC. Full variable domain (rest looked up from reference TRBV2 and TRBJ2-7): EPEVTQTPSHQVTQMGQEVILRCVPISNHLYFYWYRQILGQKVEFLVSFYNNEISEKSEIFDDQFSVERPDGSNFTLKIRSTKLEDSAMYFCASSEYWTYEQYFGPGTRLTVT.

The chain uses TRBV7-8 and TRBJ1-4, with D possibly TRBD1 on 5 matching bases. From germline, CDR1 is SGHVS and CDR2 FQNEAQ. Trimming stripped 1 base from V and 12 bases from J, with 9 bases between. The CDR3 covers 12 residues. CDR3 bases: TGTGCCAGCAGCTTAGGGGTGGGGGAACTGTTTTTT. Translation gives CASSLGVGELFF.

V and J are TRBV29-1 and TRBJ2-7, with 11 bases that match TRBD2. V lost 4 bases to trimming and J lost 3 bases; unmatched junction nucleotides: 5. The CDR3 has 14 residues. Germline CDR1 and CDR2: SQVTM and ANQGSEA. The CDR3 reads CSVVLAGAHYEQYF. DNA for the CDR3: TGCAGCGTTGTACTAGCGGGGGCCCACTACGAGCAGTACTTC.

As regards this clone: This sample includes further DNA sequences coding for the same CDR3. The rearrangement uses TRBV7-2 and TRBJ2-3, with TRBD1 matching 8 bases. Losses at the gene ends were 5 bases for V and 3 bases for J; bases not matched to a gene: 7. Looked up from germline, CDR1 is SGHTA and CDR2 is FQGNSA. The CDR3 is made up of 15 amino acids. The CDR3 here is CASSPQGALTDTQYF. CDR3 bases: TGTGCCAGCAGCCCGCAGGGGGCGCTAACAGATACGCAGTATTTT.

CDR3 sequence (DNA): TGTGCCAGCAGCCAACTAGCGGGAAACTACGAGCAGTACTTC. Protein product: CASSQLAGNYEQYF. The chain is built from TRBV7-2 and TRBJ2-7; 10 positions match TRBD2. V lost 5 bases to trimming and J lost 3 bases; unmatched junction nucleotides: 4. The CDR3 consists of 14 residues. The V gene's germline CDR1 is SGHTA and CDR2 FQGNSA. Full variable domain (missing parts from reference TRBV7-2 and TRBJ2-7): GAGVSQSPSNKVTEKGKDVELRCDPISGHTALYWYRQSLGQGLEFLIYFQGNSAPDKSGLPSDRFSAERTGGSVSTLTIQRTQQEDSAVYLCASSQLAGNYEQYFGPGTRLTVT.

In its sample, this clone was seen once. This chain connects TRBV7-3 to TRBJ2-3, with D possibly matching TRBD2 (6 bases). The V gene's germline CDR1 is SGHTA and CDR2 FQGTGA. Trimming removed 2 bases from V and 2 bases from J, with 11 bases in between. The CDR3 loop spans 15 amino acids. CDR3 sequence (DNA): TGTGCCAGCAGCTTAGGCGGGGTACTCACAGATACGCAGTATTTT. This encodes CASSLGGVLTDTQYF.

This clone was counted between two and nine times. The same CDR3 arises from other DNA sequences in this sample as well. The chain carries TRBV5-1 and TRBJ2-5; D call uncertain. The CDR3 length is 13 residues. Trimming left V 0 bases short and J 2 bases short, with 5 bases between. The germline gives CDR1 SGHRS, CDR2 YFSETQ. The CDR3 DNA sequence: TGCGCCAGCAGCTTGGGAGGACAAGAGACCCAGTACTTC. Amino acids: CASSLGGQETQYF.